The rows below give T cell receptor beta chains drawn from one sample of a study of T-cell reconstitution after alpha-beta-depleted transplantation in children. TCRdb independently ran MiXCR on the PCR reads; one entry per CDR3 protein. The repertoire holds some 830,000 distinct CDR3 sequences, with under 20% as singletons. The sequencing used PBMCs, mostly from graft donor cells, collected 360 days after TCRalphabeta/CD19-depleted stem cell transplant. Receptors were obtained from a male patient aged 10 to 17 who had a stem cell transplant for acute lymphoblastic leukemia, so the T cells may come from the graft donor. CDR3s include the opening cysteine and the closing phenylalanine or tryptophan. Each record gives: D gene, J gene, clone size, V gene, CDR3 length, CDR3 protein. D genes are given only for firm matches. Rows may omit the clone size; those that give it use once, few, many or a size class.

D gene: NA; J gene: TRBJ2-7; clone size: many; V gene: TRBV5-1; CDR3 length: 11; CDR3 protein: CASSLHYEQYF
D gene: TRBD1; J gene: TRBJ1-2; clone size: NA; V gene: TRBV29-1; CDR3 length: 15; CDR3 protein: CSVSGTGSPYYGYTF
D gene: NA; J gene: TRBJ2-5; clone size: NA; V gene: TRBV24-1; CDR3 length: 15; CDR3 protein: CATSDPGPNGETQYF
D gene: NA; J gene: TRBJ1-4; clone size: NA; V gene: TRBV6-5; CDR3 length: 16; CDR3 protein: CASSYAWPATNEKLFF
D gene: TRBD1; J gene: TRBJ1-1; clone size: NA; V gene: TRBV9; CDR3 length: 14; CDR3 protein: CASSRQGGHTEAFF
D gene: NA; J gene: TRBJ2-2; clone size: NA; V gene: TRBV18; CDR3 length: 16; CDR3 protein: CASSPRARQGTGELFF
D gene: TRBD2; J gene: TRBJ2-7; clone size: NA; V gene: TRBV20-1; CDR3 length: 17; CDR3 protein: CSAGLGTSGRSFREQYF
D gene: NA; J gene: TRBJ1-1; clone size: NA; V gene: TRBV19; CDR3 length: 13; CDR3 protein: CASSIRGRTEAFF
D gene: NA; J gene: TRBJ1-2; clone size: NA; V gene: TRBV6-5; CDR3 length: 15; CDR3 protein: CASSYSGVGRDGYTF
D gene: NA; J gene: TRBJ2-1; clone size: NA; V gene: TRBV7-9; CDR3 length: 16; CDR3 protein: CASSPFVGPDINEQFF
D gene: NA; J gene: TRBJ2-1; clone size: few; V gene: TRBV4-1; CDR3 length: 15; CDR3 protein: CASSQTLGGGHEQFF
D gene: TRBD2; J gene: TRBJ2-2; clone size: few; V gene: TRBV5-1; CDR3 length: 15; CDR3 protein: CASNAAGGNTGELFF
D gene: NA; J gene: TRBJ2-3; clone size: few; V gene: TRBV7-9; CDR3 length: 14; CDR3 protein: CASSLRPGDDTQYF
D gene: TRBD1; J gene: TRBJ1-5; clone size: NA; V gene: TRBV6-1; CDR3 length: 14; CDR3 protein: CASSPGQARQPQHF
D gene: NA; J gene: TRBJ2-1; clone size: NA; V gene: TRBV7-6; CDR3 length: 15; CDR3 protein: CASSLGARLGNEQFF
D gene: NA; J gene: TRBJ2-5; clone size: few; V gene: TRBV7-8; CDR3 length: 14; CDR3 protein: CASSLANGQETQYF
D gene: NA; J gene: TRBJ2-4; clone size: NA; V gene: TRBV7-9; CDR3 length: 15; CDR3 protein: CASSLARIAKNIQYF
D gene: NA; J gene: TRBJ2-3; clone size: few; V gene: TRBV5-1; CDR3 length: 18; CDR3 protein: CASSLGGPKRGSTDTQYF
D gene: TRBD2; J gene: TRBJ2-7; clone size: few; V gene: TRBV7-9; CDR3 length: 15; CDR3 protein: CASSLEGGRDSEQYF
D gene: TRBD2; J gene: TRBJ2-7; clone size: NA; V gene: TRBV4-1; CDR3 length: 17; CDR3 protein: CASSGARRGRTPYEQYF
D gene: NA; J gene: TRBJ2-7; clone size: few; V gene: TRBV10-2; CDR3 length: 14; CDR3 protein: CASSESEGSYEQYF
D gene: TRBD2; J gene: TRBJ2-7; clone size: NA; V gene: TRBV3-1; CDR3 length: 15; CDR3 protein: CASSQGTSGSAEQYF
D gene: TRBD1; J gene: TRBJ2-5; clone size: many; V gene: TRBV12-3/TRBV12-4; CDR3 length: 15; CDR3 protein: CASSSWTGGRETQYF
D gene: TRBD1; J gene: TRBJ1-2; clone size: few; V gene: TRBV5-4; CDR3 length: 17; CDR3 protein: CASSLGPGQATNYGYTF
D gene: TRBD2; J gene: TRBJ2-2; clone size: few; V gene: TRBV7-3; CDR3 length: 15; CDR3 protein: CASSFTSGRKGELFF
D gene: TRBD2; J gene: TRBJ2-1; clone size: NA; V gene: TRBV10-3; CDR3 length: 18; CDR3 protein: CAIREMPGLAVLYNEQFF
D gene: TRBD1; J gene: TRBJ2-7; clone size: few; V gene: TRBV5-1; CDR3 length: 15; CDR3 protein: CASSSTGTASYEQYF
D gene: NA; J gene: TRBJ2-1; clone size: few; V gene: TRBV20-1; CDR3 length: 17; CDR3 protein: CSARSPFLAVSYNEQFF
D gene: NA; J gene: TRBJ2-5; clone size: many; V gene: TRBV6-5; CDR3 length: 15; CDR3 protein: CASSYDREALGTQYF
D gene: NA; J gene: TRBJ2-6; clone size: NA; V gene: TRBV11-1; CDR3 length: 18; CDR3 protein: CASSLRISGRSGANVLTF
D gene: NA; J gene: TRBJ2-2; clone size: NA; V gene: TRBV9; CDR3 length: 15; CDR3 protein: CASSVVSGPTGELFF
D gene: NA; J gene: TRBJ2-1; clone size: NA; V gene: TRBV5-1; CDR3 length: 13; CDR3 protein: CASSLGPGDEQFF
D gene: TRBD1; J gene: TRBJ1-2; clone size: NA; V gene: TRBV9; CDR3 length: 12; CDR3 protein: CASGQGAGGYTF
D gene: NA; J gene: TRBJ2-2; clone size: many; V gene: TRBV27; CDR3 length: 13; CDR3 protein: CASSKGWTGELFF
D gene: TRBD1; J gene: TRBJ2-5; clone size: NA; V gene: TRBV25-1; CDR3 length: 14; CDR3 protein: CASSEYAGGETQYF
D gene: NA; J gene: TRBJ2-2; clone size: many; V gene: TRBV5-1; CDR3 length: 15; CDR3 protein: CASSLGTLTTGELFF
D gene: TRBD2; J gene: TRBJ2-1; clone size: few; V gene: TRBV20-1; CDR3 length: 16; CDR3 protein: CSARDQLAVSYNEQFF
D gene: NA; J gene: TRBJ2-7; clone size: NA; V gene: TRBV5-1; CDR3 length: 14; CDR3 protein: CASSLQGYPYEQYF
D gene: TRBD2; J gene: TRBJ2-3; clone size: few; V gene: TRBV20-1; CDR3 length: 14; CDR3 protein: CSARRAGGADTQYF
D gene: NA; J gene: TRBJ2-3; clone size: NA; V gene: TRBV4-3; CDR3 length: 17; CDR3 protein: CASSTGHGALGTDTQYF
D gene: NA; J gene: TRBJ1-2; clone size: NA; V gene: TRBV20-1; CDR3 length: 12; CDR3 protein: CSATDSPRGYTF
D gene: NA; J gene: TRBJ2-2; clone size: few; V gene: TRBV5-1; CDR3 length: 15; CDR3 protein: CASSALLGDTGELFF
D gene: TRBD2; J gene: TRBJ2-3; clone size: NA; V gene: TRBV4-2; CDR3 length: 13; CDR3 protein: CASSQDGPSGIRF
D gene: NA; J gene: TRBJ2-7; clone size: few; V gene: TRBV5-1; CDR3 length: 15; CDR3 protein: CASSLGPRGVYEQYF
D gene: NA; J gene: TRBJ1-2; clone size: few; V gene: TRBV20-1; CDR3 length: 14; CDR3 protein: CSDSPSLRGYGYTF
D gene: TRBD2; J gene: TRBJ2-1; clone size: few; V gene: TRBV7-3; CDR3 length: 13; CDR3 protein: CASSSGLAPEQFF
D gene: TRBD2; J gene: TRBJ2-5; clone size: NA; V gene: TRBV4-1; CDR3 length: 17; CDR3 protein: CASSQETSGRSRETQYF
D gene: NA; J gene: TRBJ2-4; clone size: NA; V gene: TRBV4-1; CDR3 length: 18; CDR3 protein: CASSQYPRDKMAKNIQYF
D gene: NA; J gene: TRBJ2-5; clone size: NA; V gene: TRBV5-1; CDR3 length: 14; CDR3 protein: CASSFTLPKETQYF